This TCR beta chain emerged from a study of OX40 agonist ivuxolimab in advanced cancers. As for the study in general: Three patients, one with hepatocellular carcinoma and two with cutaneous melanoma, responded partially.

Study results and caveats: CD8+ T cells (on average) carried more expanded clones than CD4+ T cells. By week 6 at 0.1 to 3.0 mg/kg, blood CD4+ and CD8+ T cells had expanded clonally.

Comment on this clone: Its matching antigen is unknown.

Sequencing was performed with immunoSEQ multiplex PCR; in TCRdb, only in-frame clones are kept and a portion is missing. The table lists under 30,000 clones, about 85% of them singletons. The V end lost 0 bases, the J end lost 10 bases, and 15 bases lay between the germline ends. The CDR3 is 14 amino acids. Looked up from germline, CDR1 is MNHNY and CDR2 is SVGAGI (reference sequence). Here the sequenced sample was CD4+ or CD8+ T cells sorted from blood, taken in a trial of the OX40 agonist ivuxolimab. The rearrangement links TRBV6-6 to TRBJ1-2; possible D gene TRBD1, 5 bases. The receptor comes from an adult with an advanced solid tumor such as melanoma, head and neck, liver or kidney cancer. This chain's CDR3 is CASSYSRSDINYTF. The CDR3 region has the DNA TGTGCCAGCAGTTACTCGCGCTCGGACATAAACTACACCTTC.